Presented here are 31 T cell receptor beta chains from one specimen sequenced in a study of T-cell reconstitution after alpha-beta-depleted transplantation in children. Unique molecular identifiers were used in preparing the TCRbeta library. Using its own MiXCR run on the PCR reads, TCRdb lists one record per CDR3 protein. The sample consists of 750,000 to 950,000 distinct CDR3 sequences, about 16% of them appearing once. Sequencing used PBMCs, mostly from graft donor cells, obtained 360 days after TCRalphabeta/CD19-depleted stem cell transplant. The receptors were gathered from a male patient aged 10 to 17 who had a stem cell transplant for acute lymphoblastic leukemia, so the T cells may come from the graft donor.

This clonotype came up many times. The rearrangement joins TRBV12-3 or TRBV12-4 to TRBJ2-7; D gene uncertain. The CDR3 loop spans 12 amino acids. With 1 base removed from V and 6 bases from J, the gap between germline ends came to 7 bases. In DNA, the CDR3 is TGTGCCAGCAGTTTAGAGGGCCCCGAGCAGTACTTC. Translating it yields CASSLEGPEQYF.

There are a few counts of this clonotype. The rearrangement links TRBV5-7 to TRBJ2-7; weak D call: TRBD1 (5 bases). TRBV5-7 is placed among ORFs of uncertain function. Trimming removed 3 bases at V and 0 bases at J, with 16 bases between. There are 16 residues in the CDR3. CDR3 loop: CASSWPPDTYSYEQYF. Written as DNA, the CDR3 is TGTGCCAGCAGCTGGCCTCCGGACACCTACTCCTACGAGCAGTACTTC.

There are a few counts of this clonotype. V usage is TRBV2 and J usage is TRBJ2-1, with 13 bases fitting TRBD2. The ends lost 8 bases at V and 8 bases at J; junction bases unmatched: 6. Germline V CDR1 and CDR2: SNHLY, FYNNEI. The CDR3 loop spans 14 amino acids. The CDR3 DNA sequence: TGTGCCAGCTCATGGACTAGCGGGAGTCATGAGCAGTTCTTC. Protein: CASSWTSGSHEQFF.

V and J are TRBV6-2 or TRBV6-3 and TRBJ2-2, with TRBD2 as a possible D gene (5 bases). The CDR3 contains 17 residues. Trimming removed 2 bases from V and 3 bases from J, with 16 bases in between. Germline lookup yields CDR1 MNHEY and CDR2 SVGEGT. The CDR3 protein is CASSYPLTRYYTGELFF. DNA for the CDR3: TGTGCCAGCAGTTACCCTCTAACTAGGTACTACACCGGGGAGCTGTTTTTT.

The J gene is TRBJ1-1, the V gene TRBV11-3, with D perhaps TRBD1 (6 bases). Germline CDR1 reads SGHNT; CDR2 reads YENEEA. This CDR3 contains 23 residues. The ends were cut back, 7 bases at V and 2 bases at J, with 41 bases in the middle. The CDR3 DNA sequence: TGTGCCAGCAACACCTGTTGGAGGGGGTGTTCTACCGTAGGGCAGGGATTAAACACTGAAGCTTTCTTT. This translates into CASNTCWRGCSTVGQGLNTEAFF.

This clonotype was counted a few times. The rearrangement joins TRBV7-9 to TRBJ1-3; no clear D. The CDR3 spans 15 residues. V lost 5 bases, J lost 4 bases, and 15 bases lay in between. In germline, CDR1 is SEHNR, CDR2 FQNEAQ (reference sequence). Here the CDR3 reads CASSPLGIGGNTIYF. The CDR3 region has the DNA TGTGCCAGCAGCCCCCTCGGGATAGGAGGAAACACCATATATTTT.

The chain couples TRBV20-1 to TRBJ2-2, with 10 bases matching TRBD2. Germline loops: CDR1 DFQATT, CDR2 SNEGSKA (reference sequence). This CDR3 has 14 residues. The J segment lost 5 bases and the V segment lost 0 bases, leaving 0 bases of the junction unmatched. The CDR3 coding sequence is TGCAGTGCTAGAGATAGCGGGGGGACCGGGGAGCTGTTTTTT. As protein: CSARDSGGTGELFF.

The chain carries TRBV7-8 and TRBJ1-1, with a weak D call TRBD1 (5 bases). Per germline, CDR1 SGHVS and CDR2 FQNEAQ. This CDR3 spans 13 amino acids. Trimming left V 3 bases short and J 6 bases short, with 11 bases between. CDR3 DNA sequence: TGTGCCAGCAGCTTCAGGGAATGGTCTGAAGCTTTCTTT. This codes for CASSFREWSEAFF.

This clonotype turned up a few times. J is TRBJ2-7 and V is TRBV2; D gene uncertain. Trimming pared 3 bases from V and 3 bases from J, leaving 12 bases between. This CDR3 spans 14 amino acids. CDR1 is SNHLY and CDR2 is FYNNEI in the germline V gene. The CDR3 sequence: CASSDLGSLYEQYF. In nucleotides, the CDR3 is TGTGCCAGCAGTGACCTGGGGTCGCTCTACGAGCAGTACTTC.

This clonotype was detected ten times or more. V and J are TRBV7-9 and TRBJ2-7; D is undetermined. There are 16 residues in the CDR3. Germline V CDR1 and CDR2: SEHNR, FQNEAQ (reference sequence). Trimming took 0 bases from V and 3 from J, leaving 15 bases between them. This chain's CDR3 is CASSLARYTTSYEQYF. CDR3 nucleotide sequence: TGTGCCAGCAGCTTAGCGCGTTACACAACCAGCTACGAGCAGTACTTC.

The gene calls are TRBV18 and TRBJ2-7; TRBD1 might be the D (5 bases). V gave up 3 bases and J gave up 1 base, with 10 bases separating them. The CDR3 is 14 amino acids. Germline V gene data show CDR1 as KGHSH and CDR2 as LQKENI. The CDR3 protein is CASSPEDRSYEQYF. DNA for the CDR3: TGTGCCAGCTCACCCGAAGACAGATCCTACGAGCAGTACTTC.

The chain recombines TRBV3-1 with TRBJ1-4, with D possibly matching TRBD1 (5 bases). This CDR3 region has 16 residues. Per germline, CDR1 LGHDT and CDR2 YNNKEL (reference sequence). V was pared by 2 bases and J by 5 bases, with 15 bases between. CDR3 sequence: CASSQPRGGRNEKLFF. As DNA, the CDR3 is TGTGCCAGCAGCCAACCGCGGGGGGGTAGGAATGAAAAACTGTTTTTT.

The chain carries TRBV9 and TRBJ2-1, with 9 nucleotides matching TRBD2. The J segment lost 8 bases and the V segment lost 4 bases, leaving 16 bases of the junction unmatched. Germline V gene data show CDR1 as SGDLS and CDR2 as YYNGEE. The CDR3 has 17 amino acids. CDR3 loop: CASSKRGTAGLAYEQFF. In nucleotides, the CDR3 is TGTGCCAGCAGCAAACGAGGGACCGCCGGACTAGCGTATGAGCAGTTCTTC.

The gene calls are TRBV5-1 and TRBJ2-7; D possibly corresponds to TRBD2 (6 bases). Germline-derived CDR1 and CDR2 are SGHRS and YFSETQ. The CDR3 length is 13 residues. Trimming removed 4 bases from V and 7 bases from J, with 15 bases in between. The CDR3 sequence is CASSRGTREEQYF. DNA of the CDR3: TGCGCCAGCAGCCGAGGGACTCGCGAAGAGCAGTACTTC.

Ten or more counts support this clonotype. This chain links TRBV5-1 with TRBJ2-3; a weak D match, TRBD1 (6 bases). Deletions cut 3 bases from V and 2 bases from J, with 19 bases between. Germline V gene lookup returns CDR1 SGHRS and CDR2 YFSETQ. This CDR3 is 17 amino acids long. CDR3 in amino acids: CASSSLAQGTFTDTQYF. CDR3 nucleotide sequence: TGCGCCAGCAGCTCATTAGCACAGGGCACCTTCACAGATACGCAGTATTTT.

The gene calls are TRBV29-1 and TRBJ2-7; D is perhaps TRBD2 (6 bases). V dropped 4 bases and J dropped 4 bases, with 14 bases sitting between them. The germline V gene has CDR1 SQVTM and CDR2 ANQGSEA. The CDR3 is 13 residues long. CDR3 in amino acids: CSVAGGGTYEQYF. Written as DNA, the CDR3 is TGCAGCGTTGCCGGAGGCGGGACTTACGAGCAGTACTTC.

This clonotype was picked up a small number of times. V usage is TRBV15 and J usage is TRBJ2-1; 8 nucleotides line up with TRBD2. Per germline, CDR1 LNHNV and CDR2 YYDKDF (reference sequence). Losses at the gene ends were 0 bases for V and 1 base for J; bases not matched to a gene: 5. This CDR3 spans 17 amino acids. The CDR3, as DNA: TGTGCCACCAGCAGAGAAAGCGGGAGATGGTCCTACAATGAGCAGTTCTTC. Amino acid sequence: CATSRESGRWSYNEQFF.

This clonotype was seen more than once but under ten times. CDR3 sequence reads: CASSPPVTGAYEQYF. The CDR3 region has the DNA TGCGCCAGCAGCCCCCCCGTGACAGGGGCCTACGAGCAGTACTTC. The chain employs TRBV4-1 and TRBJ2-7; 8 bases fit TRBD1. Germline CDR1 reads MGHRA; CDR2 reads YSYEKL. Trimming cost V 4 bases and J 2 bases; bases outside gene matches: 7. This CDR3 is 15 amino acids long.

This clonotype appeared a few times. V and J are TRBV5-1 and TRBJ2-2; 10 nucleotides agree with TRBD2. CDR1 and CDR2 from the germline V gene are SGHRS and YFSETQ. The junction had 10 bases not matched to a gene; V was cut back by 1 base and J by 4 bases. The CDR3 contains 18 residues. The CDR3 sequence is CASSLTSGIPGRTGELFF. The CDR3 nucleotides read TGCGCCAGCAGCTTGACTAGCGGGATCCCCGGACGCACCGGGGAGCTGTTTTTT.

This clonotype was counted a single time. This chain links TRBV7-2 with TRBJ2-7; D ambiguous. Trimming removed 6 bases from V and 0 bases from J, with 12 bases in between. CDR1 is SGHTA and CDR2 is FQGNSA in the germline V gene. The CDR3 contains 14 residues. The DNA of the CDR3 is TGTGCCAGCAGTCTGTACCTTAGCTCCTACGAGCAGTACTTC. This encodes CASSLYLSSYEQYF.

This clonotype showed up just a few times. The V call is TRBV7-3, the J call TRBJ2-7, with 9 bases that match TRBD1. Germline V lookup: CDR1 SGHTA, CDR2 FQGTGA. V shed 1 base and J 4 bases; nucleotides not matched to a gene: 8. The CDR3 has 16 residues. The CDR3 coding sequence is TGTGCCAGCAGCTTAAAGGACAGGGGATCCACATACGAGCAGTACTTC. This sequence encodes CASSLKDRGSTYEQYF.

The rearrangement joins TRBV5-5 to TRBJ2-3, with 7 nucleotides matching TRBD2. Germline CDR1 is SGHKS and CDR2 is YYEKEE (reference sequence). The CDR3 loop spans 16 amino acids. Unmatched junction bases numbered 9, after V lost 0 bases and J lost 5 bases. The CDR3 is CASSLDPSGAIDTQYF. CDR3 nucleotides: TGTGCCAGCAGCTTGGATCCTAGCGGCGCTATAGATACGCAGTATTTT.

This chain connects TRBV9 to TRBJ2-5, with D unclear. Between the trimmed V and J ends, which lost 0 bases and 1 base, there was a span of 16 bases. CDR1 is SGDLS and CDR2 is YYNGEE in the germline V gene. The length of the CDR3 is 17 residues. CDR3 protein: CASSVDPHQIAQETQYF. The CDR3 nucleotides read TGTGCCAGCAGCGTAGACCCCCACCAGATAGCCCAAGAGACCCAGTACTTC.

The chain is built from TRBV12-3 or TRBV12-4 and TRBJ1-2, with 8 bases matching TRBD1. CDR3 length equals 14 residues. V lost 8 bases and J lost 4; bases outside the gene matches: 9. CDR3 DNA: TGTGCCAGCTACGGAGCAGGGGGCGCCTATGGCTACACCTTC. Amino acids: CASYGAGGAYGYTF.

This clonotype appeared many times. This chain connects TRBV11-2 to TRBJ1-4; D call uncertain. CDR3 length equals 14 residues. V gave up 7 bases and J gave up 8 bases, with 17 bases separating them. CDR1 and CDR2 from the germline V gene are SGHAT and FQNNGV. The CDR3: CASTISTLNEKLFF. The CDR3 DNA sequence: TGTGCCAGCACCATTTCCACCTTGAACGAAAAACTGTTTTTT.

This chain joins TRBV7-9 and TRBJ2-5, with TRBD2 matching over 9 bases. Germline V gene lookup returns CDR1 SEHNR and CDR2 FQNEAQ (reference sequence). Trimming took 5 bases from V and 5 from J; bases not matched to a gene: 12. This CDR3 spans 16 amino acids. CDR3 DNA: TGTGCCAGCAGCCTCGGGCTAGCGGGAAGACGGGAGACCCAGTACTTC. Residues: CASSLGLAGRRETQYF.

This clonotype showed up just a few times. The genes are TRBV4-1 and TRBJ2-7; 11 nucleotides align to TRBD2. Germline trimming cut 6 bases from V and 6 bases from J; bases unmatched to any gene: 10. Germline assignment: CDR1 MGHRA and CDR2 YSYEKL. The CDR3 length is 15 residues. DNA of the CDR3: TGCGCCAGCAGTCATCGTACTAGCGGGAGCCCCGAGCAGTACTTC. It encodes CASSHRTSGSPEQYF.

This clonotype came up a few times. The chain is built from TRBV11-2 and TRBJ2-3; D is unclear. The germline V gene encodes CDR1 SGHAT and CDR2 FQNNGV. V lost 0 bases to trimming and J lost 0 bases, with 13 bases between them. CDR3 size: 17 residues. This CDR3 is CASSLDPAGPSTDTQYF. Written as DNA, the CDR3 is TGTGCCAGCAGCTTAGATCCGGCAGGACCTAGCACAGATACGCAGTATTTT.

This clonotype was seen only a few times. The V and J genes are TRBV2 and TRBJ2-2; 7 bases align to TRBD1. CDR3 length: 16 residues. Per germline, CDR1 SNHLY and CDR2 FYNNEI. Trimming removed 2 bases from V and 0 bases from J; junction bases left unmatched: 3. This CDR3 reads CASSELGTANTGELFF. DNA of the CDR3: TGTGCCAGCAGTGAACTGGGGACAGCGAACACCGGGGAGCTGTTTTTT.

This clonotype was seen a handful of times. This rearrangement joins TRBV4-3 to TRBJ1-4, with 9 positions matching TRBD1. The CDR3 is made up of 15 amino acids. Unmatched junction bases numbered 7, after V lost 4 bases and J lost 7 bases. Germline values: CDR1 LGHNA, CDR2 YSLEER. The DNA of the CDR3 is TGCGCCAGCAGCCTGGTAGGGACAGGGCGTGAAAAACTGTTTTTT. Protein product: CASSLVGTGREKLFF.

Ten or more counts support this clonotype. V gene TRBV5-1 combines with J gene TRBJ1-2, with D possibly being TRBD1 (6 bases). V dropped 1 base and J dropped 8 bases, with 15 bases sitting between them. This CDR3 is built from 14 residues. Looked up from germline, CDR1 is SGHRS and CDR2 is YFSETQ. The CDR3 nucleotides read TGCGCCAGCAGCTTGCAGGACAGAGAAGAAGGCTACACCTTC. Translated, it gives CASSLQDREEGYTF.